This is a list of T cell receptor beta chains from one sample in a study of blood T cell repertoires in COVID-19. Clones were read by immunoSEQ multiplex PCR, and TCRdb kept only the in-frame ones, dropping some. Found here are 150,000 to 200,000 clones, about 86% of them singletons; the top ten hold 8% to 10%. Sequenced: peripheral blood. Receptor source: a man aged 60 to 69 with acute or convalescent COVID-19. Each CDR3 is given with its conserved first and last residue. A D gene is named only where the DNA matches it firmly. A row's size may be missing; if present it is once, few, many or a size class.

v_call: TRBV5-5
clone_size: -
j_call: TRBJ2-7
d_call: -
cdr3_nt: TGTGCCAGCAGCCTCGACAGATACGAGCAGTACTTC
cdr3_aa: CASSLDRYEQYF

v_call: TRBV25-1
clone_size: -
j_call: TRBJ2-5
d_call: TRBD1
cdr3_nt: TGTGCCAGCAGTGACAGGGGGATAGAGACCCAGTACTTC
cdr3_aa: CASSDRGIETQYF

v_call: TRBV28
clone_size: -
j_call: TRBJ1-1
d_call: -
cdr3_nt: TGTGCCAGCAGAAACAGGGAGGGGGGCACTGAAGCTTTCTTT
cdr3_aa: CASRNREGGTEAFF

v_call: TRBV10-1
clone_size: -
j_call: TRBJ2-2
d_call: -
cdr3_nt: TGCGCCAGCAGTGACCGACGGGACACCGGGGAGCTGTTTTTT
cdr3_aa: CASSDRRDTGELFF

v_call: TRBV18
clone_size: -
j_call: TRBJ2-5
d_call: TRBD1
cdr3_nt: TGTGCCAGCTCACCCTTGAGACAGGGAGAGACCCAGTACTTC
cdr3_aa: CASSPLRQGETQYF

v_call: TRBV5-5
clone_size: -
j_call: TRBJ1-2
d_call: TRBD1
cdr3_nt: TGTGCCAGCAGCCGCGCTCCGGACAGGGAATATGGCTACACCTTC
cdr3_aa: CASSRAPDREYGYTF

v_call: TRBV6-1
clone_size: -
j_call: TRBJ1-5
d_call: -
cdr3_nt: TGTGCCAGCAGTGATATCGCACAGGGCAATCAGCCCCAGCATTTT
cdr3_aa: CASSDIAQGNQPQHF

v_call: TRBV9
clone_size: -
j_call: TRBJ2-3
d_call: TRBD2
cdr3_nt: TGTGCCAGCAGCGTAGGGACTAGCGGAGATACGCAGTATTTT
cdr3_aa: CASSVGTSGDTQYF

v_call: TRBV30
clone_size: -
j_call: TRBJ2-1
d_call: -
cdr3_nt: TGTGCCTGGAGTCGGGGGGCGGGCGGCAATGAGCAGTTCTTC
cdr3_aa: CAWSRGAGGNEQFF

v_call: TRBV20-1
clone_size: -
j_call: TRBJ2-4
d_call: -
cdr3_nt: TGCAGCCCTCGCGGCGGGGACATTCAGTACTTC
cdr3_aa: CSPRGGDIQYF

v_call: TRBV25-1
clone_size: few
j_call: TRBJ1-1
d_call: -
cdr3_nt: TGTGCCAGCAGTGGGATCCACAGGGTCCAGGGGAACACTGAAGCTTTCTTT
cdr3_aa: CASSGIHRVQGNTEAFF

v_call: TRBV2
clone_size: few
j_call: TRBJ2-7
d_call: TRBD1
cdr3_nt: TGTGCCAGCACCTATAGGACAGGGAACGAGCAGTACTTC
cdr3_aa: CASTYRTGNEQYF

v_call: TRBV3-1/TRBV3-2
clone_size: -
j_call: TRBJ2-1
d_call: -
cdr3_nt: TGTGCCAGCAGCTTAAGTGGGGGCAGGAATGAGCAGTTCTTC
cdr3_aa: CASSLSGGRNEQFF

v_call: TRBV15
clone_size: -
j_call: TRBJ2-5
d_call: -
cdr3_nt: TGTGCCACCAGCAGAGGAGACAGTCAAGAGACCCAGTACTTC
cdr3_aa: CATSRGDSQETQYF

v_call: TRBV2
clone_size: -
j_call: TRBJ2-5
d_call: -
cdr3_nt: TGTGCCAGCACTCGCGGACAAGGAGAGACCCAGTACTTC
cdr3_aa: CASTRGQGETQYF

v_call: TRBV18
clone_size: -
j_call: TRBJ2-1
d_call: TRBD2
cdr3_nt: TGTGCCAGCTCACCGAGGGCGGGAGTGGCGTACAATGAGCAGTTCTTC
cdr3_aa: CASSPRAGVAYNEQFF

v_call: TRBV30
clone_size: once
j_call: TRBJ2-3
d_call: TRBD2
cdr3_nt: TGTGCCTGGAGTGTGTGGGGGGGGAGCACAGATACGCAGTATTTT
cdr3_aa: CAWSVWGGSTDTQYF

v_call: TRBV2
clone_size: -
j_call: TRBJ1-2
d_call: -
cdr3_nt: TGTGCCAGCACAGCGACAGGTACTAACTATGGCTACACCTTC
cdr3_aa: CASTATGTNYGYTF

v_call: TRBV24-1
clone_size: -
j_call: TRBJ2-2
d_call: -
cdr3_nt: TGTGCCACCAGTGATTACCGGGACAAGAACACCGGGGAGCTGTTTTTT
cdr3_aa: CATSDYRDKNTGELFF

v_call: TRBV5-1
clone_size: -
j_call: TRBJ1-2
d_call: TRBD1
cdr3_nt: TGCGCCAGCAGCCCGACAGGGGTAGGCGGCTACACCTTC
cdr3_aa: CASSPTGVGGYTF

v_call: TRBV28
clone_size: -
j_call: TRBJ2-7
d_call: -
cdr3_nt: TGTGCCAGCTCCCTGAGCCTAGCGAGCTCCTACGAGCAGTACTTC
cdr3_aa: CASSLSLASSYEQYF

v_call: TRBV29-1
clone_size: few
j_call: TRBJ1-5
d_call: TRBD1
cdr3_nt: TGCAGCGTTGCGGACAGGGATCAGCCCCAGCATTTT
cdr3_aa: CSVADRDQPQHF

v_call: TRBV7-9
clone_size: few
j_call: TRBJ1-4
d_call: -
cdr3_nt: TGTGCCAGCAGCTCTCGGCCCGGCGGAGGTGAAAAACTGTTTTTT
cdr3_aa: CASSSRPGGGEKLFF

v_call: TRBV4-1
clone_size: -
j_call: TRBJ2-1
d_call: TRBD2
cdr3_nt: TGCGCCAGCAGCCTTCTAACCCGGCTAGCGGGAGGGTTAAATGAGCAGTTCTTC
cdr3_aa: CASSLLTRLAGGLNEQFF

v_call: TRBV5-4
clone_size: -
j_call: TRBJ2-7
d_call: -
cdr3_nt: TGTGCCAGCAGCTCGACTAATCGCGAGCAGTACTTC
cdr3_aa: CASSSTNREQYF

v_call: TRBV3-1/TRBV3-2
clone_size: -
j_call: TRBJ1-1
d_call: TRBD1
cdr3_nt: TGTGCCAGCAGCATGGGACAGGGGAACACTGAAGCTTTCTTT
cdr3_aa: CASSMGQGNTEAFF

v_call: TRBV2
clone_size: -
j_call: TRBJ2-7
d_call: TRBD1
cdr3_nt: TGTGCCAGCAAGGACAGGGGCTACGAGCAGTACTTC
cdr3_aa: CASKDRGYEQYF

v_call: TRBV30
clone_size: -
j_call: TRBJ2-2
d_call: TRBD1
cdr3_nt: TGTGCCTGGACCCCCGACAGGGGGTGGGAGCTGTTTTTT
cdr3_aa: CAWTPDRGWELFF

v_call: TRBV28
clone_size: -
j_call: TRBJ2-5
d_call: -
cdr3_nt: TGTGCCAGAAAGACTAGTGAGGACCCACAGGCGAACCAAGAGACCCAGTACTTC
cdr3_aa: CARKTSEDPQANQETQYF

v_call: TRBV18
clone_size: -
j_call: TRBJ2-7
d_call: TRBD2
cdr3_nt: TGTGCCAGCTCCCTCTACCTAGCGGGGGTCACCTACGAGCAGTACTTC
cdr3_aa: CASSLYLAGVTYEQYF

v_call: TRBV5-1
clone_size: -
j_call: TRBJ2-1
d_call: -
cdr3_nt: TGCGCCAGCAGCTTGGTAGGCGGGACAGATGAGCAGTTCTTC
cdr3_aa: CASSLVGGTDEQFF

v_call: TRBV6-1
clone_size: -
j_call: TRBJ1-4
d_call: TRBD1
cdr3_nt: TGTGCCAGCAACAAACAGGGGGTGAATAATGAAAAACTGTTTTTT
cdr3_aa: CASNKQGVNNEKLFF

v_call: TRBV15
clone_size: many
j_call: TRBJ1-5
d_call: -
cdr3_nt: TGTGCCACCAGTGAGGGATTTCAGCCCCAGCATTTT
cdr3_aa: CATSEGFQPQHF

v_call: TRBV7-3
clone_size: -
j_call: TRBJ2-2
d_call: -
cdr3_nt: TGTGCCAGCAGGCCCGCCGGGAGCCTAACCGGGGAGCTGTTTTTT
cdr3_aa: CASRPAGSLTGELFF

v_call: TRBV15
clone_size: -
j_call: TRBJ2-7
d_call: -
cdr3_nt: TGTGCCACCAGCAGAGATCGGGTCGGCCTGGGGCAGTACTTC
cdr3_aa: CATSRDRVGLGQYF

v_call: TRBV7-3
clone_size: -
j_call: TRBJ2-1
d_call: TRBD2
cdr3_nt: TGTGCCAGCAGCCCCAGCGGGAGATCATACAATGAGCAGTTCTTC
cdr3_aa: CASSPSGRSYNEQFF

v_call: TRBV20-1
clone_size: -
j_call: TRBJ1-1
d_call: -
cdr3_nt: TGCAGTGCTAGGGGGCAAACTGAAGCTTTCTTT
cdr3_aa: CSARGQTEAFF

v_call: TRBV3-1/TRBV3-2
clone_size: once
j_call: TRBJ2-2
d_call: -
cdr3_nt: TGTGCCAGCAGCCTGGGGAGGACCGGGGAGCTGTTTTTT
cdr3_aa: CASSLGRTGELFF

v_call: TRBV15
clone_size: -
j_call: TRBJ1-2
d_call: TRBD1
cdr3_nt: TGTGCCACCAGCAGAGATCGCGCAGGGGGCTATGGCTACACCTTC
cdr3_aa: CATSRDRAGGYGYTF

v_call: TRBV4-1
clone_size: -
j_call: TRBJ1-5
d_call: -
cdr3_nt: TGCGCCAGCAGCCAGCCCGGACAGTACGTGCCCCAGCATTTT
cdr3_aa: CASSQPGQYVPQHF

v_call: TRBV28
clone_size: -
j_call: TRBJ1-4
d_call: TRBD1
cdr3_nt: TGTGCCAGCAGTTCCCCCGGGACAGGTACCAAAAAACTGTTTTTT
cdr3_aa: CASSSPGTGTKKLFF

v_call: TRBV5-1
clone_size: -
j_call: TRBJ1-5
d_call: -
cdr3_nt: TGCGCCAGCAGCTTGGCCCCCCGTCAGCCCCAGCATTTT
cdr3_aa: CASSLAPRQPQHF

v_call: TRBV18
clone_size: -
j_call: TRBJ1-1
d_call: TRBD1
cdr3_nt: TGTGCCAGCTCACCTGGGACAGGTCAGACTGAAGCTTTCTTT
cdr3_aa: CASSPGTGQTEAFF

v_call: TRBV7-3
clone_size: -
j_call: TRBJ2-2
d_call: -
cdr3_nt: TGTGCCAGCAGCCCCCTTAACAGGGGAGCGGGCGGGGAGCTGTTTTTT
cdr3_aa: CASSPLNRGAGGELFF

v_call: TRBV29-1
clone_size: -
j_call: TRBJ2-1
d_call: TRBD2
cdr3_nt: TGCAGCGCCCGGACTAGCGGTTCCTACAATGAGCAGTTCTTC
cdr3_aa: CSARTSGSYNEQFF

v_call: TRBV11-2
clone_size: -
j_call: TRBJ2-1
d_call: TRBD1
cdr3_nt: TGTGCCAGCAGCTTACTAGGGGGCGGTTACTACAATGAGCAGTTCTTC
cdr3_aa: CASSLLGGGYYNEQFF

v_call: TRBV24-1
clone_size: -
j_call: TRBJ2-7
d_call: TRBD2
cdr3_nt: TGTGCCACCAGTGATCCGTCCGGGGGGAACTCCTACGAGCAGTACTTC
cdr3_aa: CATSDPSGGNSYEQYF

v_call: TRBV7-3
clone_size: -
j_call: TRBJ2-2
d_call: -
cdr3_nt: TGTGCCAGCAGCCCGGGACTGACCGGGGAGCTGTTTTTT
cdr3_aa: CASSPGLTGELFF